This T cell receptor (beta chain) was sequenced during a study of control samples from healthy donors and cancer patients. Looked up from germline, CDR1 is MNHNY and CDR2 is SVGAGI (reference sequence). This CDR3 comprises 13 residues. Trimming shortened V by 0 bases and J by 3 bases, and 3 bases separated the two germline ends. Sequenced by immunoSEQ multiplex PCR; TCRdb stores in-frame clones only, minus some. Of about 140,000 clones in the sample, 80% to 95% are singletons; the top ten hold approximately 11%. Sample: blood. V gene TRBV6-6 combines with J gene TRBJ1-3; D unclear. This clonotype originated in a man aged 25-40 years in good health. Written as DNA, the CDR3 is TGTGCCAGCAGTTACTCCGATGGAAACACCATATATTTT. This codes for CASSYSDGNTIYF.